These 7 T cell receptor beta chains were sequenced from one sample in a study of regulatory T cells in long-lasting Graves disease. The time point was: newly diagnosed GD, antithyroid drugs for less than 3 months. PBMCs were the source of the RNA used for TCR sequencing. Assembly of TCR beta libraries relied on iRepertoire HTBI primers together with Arm-PCR of CDR3 regions. TCRdb fed the multiplex PCR reads into MiXCR, producing one record per CDR3 protein. This table holds some 330,000 distinct CDR3 sequences, over 9.5% found once. These same data were also listed under a study on T cells in Graves' hyperthyroidism and ophthalmopathy.

Sequenced material: peripheral blood mononuclear cells (PBMCs), taken at new diagnosis, from a patient treated with antithyroid drugs. All receptors derive from a woman younger than 30 with Graves disease.

This clonotype was seen many times. The V gene is TRBV28, the J gene TRBJ1-4, with 10 bases identical to TRBD1. Germline trimming cut 5 bases from V and 6 bases from J; bases unmatched to any gene: 9. The CDR3 covers 16 residues. Germline values: CDR1 MDHEN, CDR2 SYDVKM. The CDR3 is CASSLTDRGGYEKLFF. As DNA, the CDR3 is TGTGCCAGCAGTCTAACGGACAGGGGGGGATATGAAAAACTGTTTTTT.

The chain has TRBV12-3 or TRBV12-4 and TRBJ2-1; 7 bases fit TRBD1. The CDR3 runs to 17 residues. V dropped 2 bases and J dropped 3; count of bases not matched to a gene: 10. CDR3 nucleotides: TGTGCCAGCAGTTTAAGTCCCACAGGGGTAAACTACAATGAGCAGTTCTTC. It specifies CASSLSPTGVNYNEQFF.

This clonotype was detected a few times. The gene calls are TRBV5-4 and TRBJ1-1; TRBD1 is a possible D gene (5 bases). CDR3 size: 16 residues. Germline CDR1 reads SGHNT; CDR2 reads YYREEE (reference sequence). The V end lost 3 bases, the J end lost 3 bases, and 18 bases lay between the germline ends. As DNA, the CDR3 is TGTGCCAGCAGCTCCGCCGGCAGGGTGAATGACACTGAAGCTTTCTTT. Its protein product is CASSSAGRVNDTEAFF.

This clonotype was recorded at least ten times. The J gene is TRBJ2-5, the V gene TRBV12-3 or TRBV12-4; 11 bases align to TRBD2. This CDR3 is 16 amino acids long. Unmatched junction bases numbered 6, after V lost 6 bases and J lost 0 bases. The CDR3 nucleotides read TGTGCCAGCAGCCCACTAGCGGGGGCAGACCAAGAGACCCAGTACTTC. Amino acid sequence: CASSPLAGADQETQYF.

The rearrangement uses TRBV4-3 and TRBJ1-1; the D gene is possibly TRBD1 (6 bases). Between the trimmed V and J ends, which lost 4 bases and 7 bases, there was a span of 16 bases. Germline CDR1 and CDR2: LGHNA and YSLEER. This CDR3 comprises 14 residues. The CDR3 loop reads CASSPGGGRGEAFF. The CDR3, as DNA: TGCGCCAGCAGCCCGGGAGGGGGGAGGGGTGAAGCTTTCTTT.

This clonotype was seen ten or more times. The chain has TRBV7-6 and TRBJ1-1; D is uncertain. Trimming shortened V by 11 bases and J by 1 base, and 11 bases separated the two germline ends. The CDR3 has 12 residues. Germline V gene sequence: CDR1 SGHVS, CDR2 FNYEAQ. CDR3 loop: CAVGHPNTEAFF. The CDR3 coding sequence is TGTGCCGTAGGCCACCCGAACACTGAAGCTTTCTTT.

The chain is built from TRBV6-2 or TRBV6-3 and TRBJ2-2; 7 bases map to TRBD1. V dropped 5 bases and J dropped 6; count of bases not matched to a gene: 12. The germline V gene encodes CDR1 MNHEY and CDR2 SVGEGT. The CDR3 covers 16 residues. In DNA form, the CDR3 reads TGTGCCAGCAGTGAAGCGACAGGGATGTTGGCCGGGGAGCTGTTTTTT. This gives the protein CASSEATGMLAGELFF.